The source of this T cell receptor (beta chain) is a study of blood T cells in healthy people across ages. Study-level points and caveats: It was found that TCR beta diversity correlated strongly with the percentage of naive T cells.

V was cut by 3 bases and J by 2 bases, with 9 bases left in between. Germline lookup yields CDR1 MRHNA and CDR2 SNTAGT. This CDR3 contains 14 residues. On this clonotype itself: Its antigen remains unidentified.

The use of a sample-barcoded 5' primer and a J-beta primer mix characterized a second PCR of about 7 to 12 cycles. Researchers report that a template-switch adaptor with 12 random nucleotides tagged each cDNA molecule. Paired-end reads containing CDR3 totaled no fewer than 2.5 million for each sample. Each CDR3 protein is one row after TCRdb ran MiXCR on the 5' RACE reads. The repertoire holds nearly 800,000 distinct CDR3 sequences, with roughly three fifths as singletons. The V gene is TRBV6-4, the J gene TRBJ2-3; D is perhaps TRBD2 (6 bases). This TCR was recovered from a man aged 35 to 55 in good health. The sample comprised blood. This CDR3 is CASSERGDTDTQYF. The CDR3 nucleotides read TGTGCCAGCAGTGAGCGGGGTGACACAGATACGCAGTATTTT.